The 5 T cell receptor beta chains in this list originate from one sample, sequenced in a study of blood T cell repertoires in COVID-19. Using immunoSEQ multiplex PCR, the repertoire was profiled, and TCRdb retains in-frame clones only, with some absent. The table has some 150,000 clones, roughly 80% seen once; the top ten hold approximately 2.4%. Sequencing was performed on peripheral blood. The receptors here all came from a human donor with acute or convalescent COVID-19. The donor label of this sample is uncertain.

The chain recombines TRBV5-4 with TRBJ2-1; a possible D gene is TRBD1 (6 bases). Germline V lookup: CDR1 SGHNT, CDR2 YYREEE (reference sequence). Trimming removed 2 bases from V and 0 bases from J, with 21 bases in between. This CDR3 spans 19 amino acids. CDR3 in amino acids: CASSFPEGGGMSSYNEQFF. As DNA, the CDR3 is TGTGCCAGCAGCTTCCCCGAAGGGGGTGGCATGAGCTCCTACAATGAGCAGTTCTTC.

This clone was seen a few times. The V call is TRBV5-6, the J call TRBJ1-2; D uncertain. CDR1 is SGHDT and CDR2 is YYEEEE in the germline V gene. Trimming stripped 0 bases from V and 3 bases from J, with 9 bases between. The CDR3 sequence is 14 residues long. In DNA, the CDR3 is TGTGCCAGCAGCTTGGATGGCGGCCACTATGGCTACACCTTC. It translates to CASSLDGGHYGYTF.

This clone was seen a single time. The genes are TRBV7-9 and TRBJ1-1; no reliable D call. The germline V and J ends were trimmed by 2 bases and 1 base, with 14 bases remaining between them. Germline V gene sequence: CDR1 SEHNR, CDR2 FQNEAQ (reference sequence). The CDR3 extends over 16 amino acids. The CDR3 spells CASSLTFGRGNTEAFF. CDR3 nucleotide sequence: TGTGCCAGCAGCTTAACTTTCGGTCGGGGGAACACTGAAGCTTTCTTT. Supplemented by reference TRBV7-9 and TRBJ1-1, the full variable domain reads DTGVSQNPRHKITKRGQNVTFRCDPISEHNRLYWYRQTLGQGPEFLTYFQNEAQLEKSRLLSDRFSAERPKGSFSTLEIQRTEQGDSAMYLCASSLTFGRGNTEAFFGQGTRLTVV.

As for this clone: The junction differs from germline at one of its ends, possibly a read error. This chain joins TRBV12-3 or TRBV12-4 and TRBJ1-6; weak D call: TRBD1 (5 bases). The CDR3 consists of 13 residues. The CDR3: CASSSYPPGLGNF. CDR3 DNA sequence: TGTGCCAGCAGTTCTTATCCGCCAGGGCTAGGTAACTTT.

The chain is built from TRBV2 and TRBJ1-2; no firm D call. Germline CDR1 reads SNHLY; CDR2 reads FYNNEI. The CDR3 has 13 residues. V lost 1 base, J lost 5 bases, and 8 bases lay in between. The CDR3 sequence: CASSEGAKYGYTF. The CDR3, as DNA: TGTGCCAGCAGTGAAGGCGCGAAGTATGGCTACACCTTC.